This T cell receptor beta chain was found in a study of blood T cell repertoires in COVID-19. Losses at the gene ends were 5 bases for V and 5 bases for J; bases not matched to a gene: 10. This CDR3 spans 15 amino acids. Germline V gene sequence: CDR1 SGHVS, CDR2 FNYEAQ. Only in-frame clones appear in the TCRdb table, and some are missing; sequencing was by immunoSEQ multiplex PCR. The sample records fewer than 250,000 clones, 81% being singletons. The source is a woman aged 45-65 years with acute COVID-19. The chain uses TRBV7-6 and TRBJ2-5, with 8 bases matching TRBD2. Input material: PBMCs or T cells enriched from blood (not recorded which). CDR3 amino acids: CASSGGLALFETQYF. Written as DNA, the CDR3 is TGTGCCAGCAGCGGAGGACTAGCCCTGTTCGAGACCCAGTACTTC.